Reported below is one T cell receptor (beta chain). Its antigen is unknown. The data originate from a study of breast tumors, draining lymph nodes, adjacent tissues. Study-wide findings and caveats: Data fit most tumor T cells coming from lymph node, expanding in tumor. Tumors had less TCR diversity than lymph nodes, more than nontumor tissue. Luminal-like breast cancer showed significantly higher tumor–nontumor repertoire similarity than basal-like. Tumor T cell lymph node origin was a supported hypothesis, not proven.

A single record per CDR3 protein comes from TCRdb applying MiXCR to the multiplex PCR reads. The sample consists of about 14,000 distinct CDR3 sequences, around 53% of them appearing once. The specimen sequenced was tumor-adjacent breast tissue. The sequence was collected from a female donor with breast cancer. Some clones in this sample may be carry-over from other donors' samples.

The CDR3 loop is CAWSVNRGTYGYTF. CDR3 nucleotide sequence: TGTGCCTGGAGTGTGAACAGGGGCACCTATGGCTACACCTTC. The chain joins TRBV30 to TRBJ1-2; TRBD1 matches at 7 bases. Losses at the gene ends were 0 bases for V and 4 bases for J; bases not matched to a gene: 5. Germline CDR1 is GTSNPN and CDR2 is SVGIG (reference sequence). CDR3 size: 14 residues.